What follows is one TCR beta chain and its context. The antigen remains unidentified. The sample is drawn from a study of PD-1 blockade in classical Hodgkin lymphoma. Study results and caveats: Relapsed/refractory patients reportedly had lower baseline diversity than newly diagnosed patients. Patients were excluded if nivolumab began under 1 year after ASCT (the autologous transplant).

Time point specified: cycle 4 day 1 (C4D1), after five to seven weeks of nivolumab. Every patient experienced relapse after autologous stem cell transplantation, and brentuximab vedotin exposure varied. Sequencing was performed with immunoSEQ multiplex PCR; in TCRdb, only in-frame clones are kept and a portion is missing. The repertoire consists of 75,000 to 100,000 clones, with under 95% occurring once and the leading ten covering less than 2%. The V gene end was trimmed by 0 bases and the J gene end by 1 base; junction bases not matched to a gene: 5. The V gene's germline CDR1 is MGHRA and CDR2 YSYEKL. The CDR3 has 17 residues.

The V call is TRBV4-1, the J call TRBJ2-1, with 8 nucleotides matching TRBD2. The sample was peripheral blood mononuclear cells (PBMCs), taken before the fourth cycle of nivolumab. This clonotype originated in a human donor with classical Hodgkin lymphoma. CDR3 coding DNA: TGCGCCAGCAGCCAAGATCCCACGGGAGGGTCCTACAATGAGCAGTTCTTC. Amino acids: CASSQDPTGGSYNEQFF.